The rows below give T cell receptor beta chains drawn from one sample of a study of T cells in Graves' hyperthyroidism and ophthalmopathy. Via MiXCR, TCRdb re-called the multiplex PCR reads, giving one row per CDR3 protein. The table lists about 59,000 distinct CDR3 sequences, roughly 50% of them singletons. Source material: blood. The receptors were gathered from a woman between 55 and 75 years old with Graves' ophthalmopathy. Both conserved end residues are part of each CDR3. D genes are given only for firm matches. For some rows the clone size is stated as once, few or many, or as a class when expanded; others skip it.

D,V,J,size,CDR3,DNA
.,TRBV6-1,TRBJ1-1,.,CASSAWTSTEAFF,TGTGCCAGCAGTGCCTGGACTAGCACTGAAGCTTTCTTT
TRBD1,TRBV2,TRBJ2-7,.,CASRGQRTGELYF,TGTGCCAGCCGGGGACAGAGAACCGGGGAGCTGTACTTC
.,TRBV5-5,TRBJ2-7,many,CASSLARSPTYEQYF,TGTGCCAGCAGCTTGGCCCGTTCTCCAACCTACGAGCAGTACTTC
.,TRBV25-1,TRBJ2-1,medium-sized,CASNGREKQFF,TGTGCCAGTAACGGACGGGAGAAGCAGTTCTTC
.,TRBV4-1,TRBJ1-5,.,CASSQDRQPYSNQPQHF,TGCGCCAGCAGCCAAGATAGGCAGCCATATAGCAATCAGCCCCAGCATTTT
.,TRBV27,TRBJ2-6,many,CASSPGTSGANVLTF,TGTGCCAGCAGTCCCGGGACCTCTGGGGCCAACGTCCTGACTTTC
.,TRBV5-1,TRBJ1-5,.,CASSRGRRNQPQHF,TGCGCCAGCAGCCGGGGACGGAGGAATCAGCCCCAGCATTTT
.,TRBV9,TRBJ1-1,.,CASSETGTPPDTEACF,TGTGCCAGCAGCGAAACCGGGACACCTCCGGACACTGAAGCTTGCTTT
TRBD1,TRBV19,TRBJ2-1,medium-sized,CASSIQGDEQFF,TGTGCCAGTAGTATACAGGGGGATGAGCAGTTCTTC
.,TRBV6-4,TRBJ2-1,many,CASGAWIRLEAYNEQFF,TGTGCCAGCGGAGCTTGGATCAGGTTGGAAGCGTACAATGAGCAGTTCTTC
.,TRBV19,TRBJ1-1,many,CASSIGGLNTEAFF,TGTGCCAGTAGTATCGGAGGGTTGAACACTGAAGCTTTCTTT
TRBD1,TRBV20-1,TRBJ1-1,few,CSAMGQGSNEAFF,TGCAGTGCCATGGGACAGGGGAGCAATGAAGCTTTCTTT
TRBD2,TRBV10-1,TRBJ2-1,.,CASSDGREPYNEQFF,TGCGCCAGCAGTGACGGGCGGGAGCCCTACAATGAGCAGTTCTTC
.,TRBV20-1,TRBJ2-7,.,CSAEGGDSLQSSYEQYF,TGCAGTGCCGAGGGGGGGGACAGCTTGCAGAGCTCCTACGAGCAGTACTTC
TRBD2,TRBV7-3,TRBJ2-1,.,CASSPTAGGGEQFF,TGTGCCAGCAGCCCCACAGCGGGAGGTGGTGAGCAGTTCTTC
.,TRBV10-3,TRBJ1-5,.,CAIGGGTVYSNQPQHF,TGTGCCATCGGAGGGGGGACGGTATATAGCAATCAGCCCCAGCATTTT